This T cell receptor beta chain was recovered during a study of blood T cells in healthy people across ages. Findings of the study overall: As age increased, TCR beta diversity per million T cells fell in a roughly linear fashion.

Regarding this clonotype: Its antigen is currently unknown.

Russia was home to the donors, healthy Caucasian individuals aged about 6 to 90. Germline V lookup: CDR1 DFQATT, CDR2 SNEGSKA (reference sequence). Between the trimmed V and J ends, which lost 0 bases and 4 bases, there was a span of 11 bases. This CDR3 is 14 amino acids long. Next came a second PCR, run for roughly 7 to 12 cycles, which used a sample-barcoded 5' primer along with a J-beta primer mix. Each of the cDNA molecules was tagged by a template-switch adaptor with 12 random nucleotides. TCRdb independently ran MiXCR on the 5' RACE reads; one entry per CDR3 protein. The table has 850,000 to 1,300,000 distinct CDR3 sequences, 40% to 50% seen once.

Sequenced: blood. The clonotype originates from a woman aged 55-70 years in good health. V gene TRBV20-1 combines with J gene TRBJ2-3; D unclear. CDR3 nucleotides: TGCAGTGCTAGAGATTTAGCTGCCGCAGATACGCAGTATTTT. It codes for CSARDLAAADTQYF.